This TCR beta chain was captured by sequencing in a study of vaccination and CD4 T cells after COVID-19. At the level of the study: The convalescents were made up of six males and four females, two of whom were Hispanic. Findings and limits, study-wide: SARS-CoV-2-reactive clonotypes showed a nonsignificant median rise from about 20 to 38.

V gave up 6 bases and J gave up 6 bases, with 9 bases separating them. The CDR3 spans 11 residues. Germline loops: CDR1 SNHLY, CDR2 FYNNEI. Sample time point: late sampling 161 to 241 days after vaccination in a few convalescent patients. TCRdb passed the PCR reads through MiXCR, listing each CDR3 protein once. The sample consists of about 39,000 distinct CDR3 sequences, about 35% of them appearing once. Of note for this clonotype: Its cognate antigen is unknown.

The receptor was derived from a human donor who had recovered from COVID-19. The rearrangement links TRBV2 to TRBJ2-7; D gene unclear. Sequences were derived from CD4+ T cells from blood, sampled about 7 months after SARS-CoV-2 vaccination. CDR3 loop: CASRLGSEQYF. CDR3 coding DNA: TGTGCCAGCAGATTGGGCTCCGAGCAGTACTTC.